Below, one T cell receptor beta chain is given with its context. The sample comes from a study of radiotherapy plus CTLA-4 blockade in lung cancer. Repertoires were generated with immunoSEQ multiplex PCR, while TCRdb's copy carries only in-frame clones and drops some. The profile covers about 100,000 clones, with 80% to 90% appearing a single time and more than 0.75% taken by the ten largest. The CDR3 totals 13 residues. Per the germline V gene, CDR1 is SQVTM and CDR2 is ANQGSEA. J was trimmed by 1 base and V by 6 bases; bases with no gene match: 3. The chain recombines TRBV29-1 with TRBJ2-3, with TRBD2 identical over 8 bases. Material: peripheral blood, obtained from a patient treated with radiotherapy plus ipilimumab. The sequence was obtained from a human donor with non-small cell lung cancer who had stable disease on radiotherapy plus ipilimumab. The CDR3 is CSVLSGGTDTQYF. CDR3 nucleotides: TGCAGCGTCCTTAGCGGGGGCACAGATACGCAGTATTTT.